A single sample gave rise to the 7 T cell receptor beta chains below, sequenced in a study of T cells in localized non-small cell lung cancer. Assay used: immunoSEQ multiplex PCR; TCRdb lists only in-frame clones, some missing. There are 72,000 or so clones in the sample; 84% occur only once, and roughly 14% lies in the top ten. Sequences were derived from peripheral blood, sampled before any cancer treatment. The receptors here all came from a female donor older than 55 with stage I lung adenocarcinoma.

The V call is TRBV7-9, the J call TRBJ2-3; 7 bases fit TRBD2. Germline V gene lookup returns CDR1 SEHNR and CDR2 FQNEAQ (reference sequence). The CDR3 is 16 residues long. The V gene end was trimmed by 5 bases and the J gene end by 4 bases; junction bases not matched to a gene: 12. Written as DNA, the CDR3 is TGTGCCAGCAGCCGCCAGGCGGCTAGCGGTGCAGATACGCAGTATTTT. Protein product: CASSRQAASGADTQYF.

This clone has a handful of counts. The chain combines TRBV9 with TRBJ2-1, with 11 bases matching TRBD2. This CDR3 has 14 residues. Germline trimming cut 3 bases from V and 6 bases from J; bases unmatched to any gene: 2. Germline assignment: CDR1 SGDLS and CDR2 YYNGEE. The CDR3 sequence is CASSDGTSGNEQFF. The CDR3 DNA reads as TGTGCCAGCAGCGACGGGACTAGCGGCAATGAGCAGTTCTTC.

The CDR3 spells CASTLSGGGATEAFF. The CDR3 nucleotides are TGTGCCAGCACCCTTAGCGGGGGAGGGGCCACTGAAGCTTTCTTT. This chain joins TRBV9 and TRBJ1-1; possible D gene TRBD1, 5 bases. This CDR3 comprises 15 residues. V lost 6 bases and J 4 bases, leaving 19 bases between the germline ends. Looked up from germline, CDR1 is SGDLS and CDR2 is YYNGEE.

This clone was seen only a few times. The chain is built from TRBV30 and TRBJ1-1, with D possibly matching TRBD1 (6 bases). V was clipped by 5 bases and J by 0 bases, with 13 bases between them. The CDR3 is made up of 14 amino acids. Germline CDR1 reads GTSNPN; CDR2 reads SVGIG (reference sequence). In DNA, the CDR3 is TGTGCCTGGGACTTCAGGGGCCTGAACACTGAAGCTTTCTTT. It specifies CAWDFRGLNTEAFF.

The chain employs TRBV19 and TRBJ2-1; D not certain. V was clipped by 3 bases and J by 6 bases, with 12 bases between them. This CDR3 contains 14 residues. The germline CDR1 and CDR2 sequences are LNHDA and SQIVND (reference sequence). The CDR3 DNA reads as TGTGCCAGTAGTATGAAAACCTCCGGCAATGAGCAGTTCTTC. Its translation: CASSMKTSGNEQFF.

J is TRBJ2-5 and V is TRBV5-5; no reliable D call. Looked up from germline, CDR1 is SGHKS and CDR2 is YYEKEE (reference sequence). V lost 0 bases to trimming and J lost 1 base, with 7 bases between them. CDR3 length: 14 amino acids. This chain's CDR3 is CASSLGQVQETQYF. The CDR3 DNA reads as TGTGCCAGCAGCTTGGGGCAGGTCCAAGAGACCCAGTACTTC.

The chain has TRBV5-5 and TRBJ2-7, with D hard to call. V was pared by 0 bases and J by 2 bases, with 9 bases between. The length of the CDR3 is 14 residues. Germline assignment: CDR1 SGHKS and CDR2 YYEKEE (reference sequence). This CDR3 is CASSLDPGAYEQYF. The DNA of the CDR3 is TGTGCCAGCAGCTTGGATCCCGGAGCCTACGAGCAGTACTTC.